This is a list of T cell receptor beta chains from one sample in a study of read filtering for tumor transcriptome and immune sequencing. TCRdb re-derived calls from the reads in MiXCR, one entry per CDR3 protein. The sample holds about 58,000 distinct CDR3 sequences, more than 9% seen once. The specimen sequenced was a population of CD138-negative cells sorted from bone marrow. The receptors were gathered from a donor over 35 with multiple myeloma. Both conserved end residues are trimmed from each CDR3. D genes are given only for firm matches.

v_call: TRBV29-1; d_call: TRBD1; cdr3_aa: SVLGQGALQETQY
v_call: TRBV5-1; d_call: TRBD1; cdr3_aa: ASRIGTGSNQPQH
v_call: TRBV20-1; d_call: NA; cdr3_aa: SARDGTRDEQF
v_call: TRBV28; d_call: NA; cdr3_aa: ASSLATLNEKLF
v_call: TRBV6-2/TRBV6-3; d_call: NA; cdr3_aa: ASSYSIIIRGSTEAF
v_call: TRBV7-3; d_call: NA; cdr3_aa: ASSPKAGPNTEAF
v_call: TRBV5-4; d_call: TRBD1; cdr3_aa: ASGKTGAQETQY
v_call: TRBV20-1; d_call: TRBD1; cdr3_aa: SARTGAQPQH
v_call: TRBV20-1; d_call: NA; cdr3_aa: SAPDNLGANVLT
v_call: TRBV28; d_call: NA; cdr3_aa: ASSLNPFSSNQPQH
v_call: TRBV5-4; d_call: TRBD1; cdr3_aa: ASSWDRGDTQY
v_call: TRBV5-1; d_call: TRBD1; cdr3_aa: ASSLNRDRAQSSGANVLT
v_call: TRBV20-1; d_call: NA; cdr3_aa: SASVRRENYGYT
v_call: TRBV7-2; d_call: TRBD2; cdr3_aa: ASSPPGVAGAGELF
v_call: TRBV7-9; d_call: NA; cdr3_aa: ASSRDTGELF
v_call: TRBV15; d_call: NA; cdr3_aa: ATSREQILIFSNYGYT
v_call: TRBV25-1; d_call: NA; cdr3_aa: ASSKFSTGELF